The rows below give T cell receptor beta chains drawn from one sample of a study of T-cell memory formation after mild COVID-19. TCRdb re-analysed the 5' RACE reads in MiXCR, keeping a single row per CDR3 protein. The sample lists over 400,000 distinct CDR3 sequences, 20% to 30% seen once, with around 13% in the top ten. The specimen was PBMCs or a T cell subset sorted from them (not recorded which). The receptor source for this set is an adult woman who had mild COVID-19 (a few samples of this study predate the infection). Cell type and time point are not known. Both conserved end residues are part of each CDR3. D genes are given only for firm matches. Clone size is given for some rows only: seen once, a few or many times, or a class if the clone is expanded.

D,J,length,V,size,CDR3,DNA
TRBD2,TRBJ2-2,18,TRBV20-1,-,CSARDSGLAGVGTGELFF,TGCAGTGCTAGAGATTCGGGACTAGCGGGAGTCGGCACCGGGGAGCTGTTTTTT
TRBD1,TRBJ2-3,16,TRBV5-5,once,CASSLAGTGGPDTQYF,TGTGCCAGCAGCCTCGCCGGGACAGGGGGCCCAGATACGCAGTATTTT
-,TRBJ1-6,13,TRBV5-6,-,CASSLESYSPLHF,TGTGCCAGCAGCTTGGAAAGTTATTCACCCCTCCACTTT
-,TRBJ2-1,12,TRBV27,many,CASSLEKWGHFF,TGTGCCAGCAGTTTAGAGAAGTGGGGCCATTTCTTC
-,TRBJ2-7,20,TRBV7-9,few,CASSSSDAGTVPDSVYEQYF,TGTGCCAGCAGCTCATCAGACGCGGGGACAGTCCCGGACTCAGTCTACGAGCAGTACTTC
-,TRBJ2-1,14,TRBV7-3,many,CASSRGGSYNEQFF,TGTGCCAGCAGCCGAGGGGGCTCCTACAATGAGCAGTTCTTC
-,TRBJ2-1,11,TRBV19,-,CASSILNEQFF,TGTGCCAGTAGTATATTGAATGAGCAGTTCTTC
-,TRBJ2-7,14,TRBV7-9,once,CASSPRDRYYEQYF,TGTGCCAGCAGCCCCCGGGACCGTTACTACGAGCAGTACTTC
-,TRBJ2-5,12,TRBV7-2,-,CASTHPGETQYF,TGTGCAAGCACCCACCCAGGGGAGACCCAGTACTTC
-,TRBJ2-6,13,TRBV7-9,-,CARRDPGANVLTF,TGTGCTCGCAGGGACCCTGGGGCCAACGTCCTGACTTTC
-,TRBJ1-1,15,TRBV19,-,CASRAPGKIGTEAFF,TGTGCCAGCCGGGCCCCGGGTAAGATCGGCACTGAAGCTTTCTTT
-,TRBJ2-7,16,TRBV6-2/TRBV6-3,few,CASRGTGSPLSREQYF,TGTGCCAGCAGGGGTACAGGATCCCCACTATCGCGGGAGCAGTACTTC
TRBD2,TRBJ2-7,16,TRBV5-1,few,CASRSRLTSGGYEQYF,TGCGCCAGCAGGTCTCGTCTGACTAGCGGGGGCTACGAGCAGTACTTC
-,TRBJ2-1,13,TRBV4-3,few,CASSQGPFDEQFF,TGCGCCAGCAGCCAAGGTCCCTTCGATGAGCAGTTCTTC
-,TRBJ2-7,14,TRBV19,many,CASSRPGTSYEQYF,TGTGCCAGTAGTCGACCCGGGACTTCCTACGAGCAGTACTTC
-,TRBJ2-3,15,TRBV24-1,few,CATGKQVGPEDTQYF,TGTGCCACCGGCAAGCAAGTGGGGCCTGAAGATACGCAGTATTTT
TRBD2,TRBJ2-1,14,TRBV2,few,CASSEWGGGNEQFF,TGTGCCAGCAGTGAATGGGGGGGTGGTAATGAGCAGTTCTTC
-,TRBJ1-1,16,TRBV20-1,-,CSARKVVDTMNTEAFF,TGCAGTGCTAGGAAGGTCGTTGACACCATGAACACTGAAGCTTTCTTT
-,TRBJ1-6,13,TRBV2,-,CASRGGWNSPLHF,TGTGCCAGCAGGGGCGGATGGAATTCACCCCTCCACTTT
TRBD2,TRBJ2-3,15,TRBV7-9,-,CASSFGGNSPDTQYF,TGTGCCAGCAGCTTCGGGGGGAATTCGCCAGATACGCAGTATTTT